This T cell receptor beta chain derives from a study of shared clonotypes between healthy human individuals. Findings of the study overall: Rarefaction demonstrated incomplete sorted-subset sequencing despite large depth.

This CDR3 has 16 amino acids. Deletions cut 0 bases from V and 7 bases from J, with 15 bases between. CDR1 and CDR2 from the germline V gene are SGHAT and FQNNGV. Notes on this clone: Its antigen is as yet unknown.

TCRdb's table, derived via immunoSEQ multiplex PCR, lists solely in-frame clones and lacks some. The sample lists around 750,000 clones, approximately 74% occurring once. The sequencing input was memory CD4+ T cells sorted from blood. Regarding subset: CD45RA-negative fraction. The receptor was isolated from a woman aged 25 to 39 in good health. The chain recombines TRBV11-2 with TRBJ2-2; D not resolved. DNA for the CDR3: TGTGCCAGCAGCTTAGATCGTGGCTTCGCATTCGGGGAGCTGTTTTTT. Residues: CASSLDRGFAFGELFF.